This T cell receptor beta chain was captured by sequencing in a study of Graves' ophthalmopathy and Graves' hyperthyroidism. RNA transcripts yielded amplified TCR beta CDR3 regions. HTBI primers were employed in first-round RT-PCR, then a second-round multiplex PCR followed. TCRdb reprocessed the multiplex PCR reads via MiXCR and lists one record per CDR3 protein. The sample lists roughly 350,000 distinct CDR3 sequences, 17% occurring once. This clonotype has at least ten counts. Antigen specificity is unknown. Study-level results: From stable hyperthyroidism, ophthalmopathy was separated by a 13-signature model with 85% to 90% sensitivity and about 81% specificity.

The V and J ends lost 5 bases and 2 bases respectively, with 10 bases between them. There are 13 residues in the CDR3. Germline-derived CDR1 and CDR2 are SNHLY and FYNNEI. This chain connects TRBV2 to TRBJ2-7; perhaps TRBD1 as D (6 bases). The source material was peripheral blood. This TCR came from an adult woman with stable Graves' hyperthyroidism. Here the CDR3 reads CASSQQGPYEQYF. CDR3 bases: TGTGCCAGCAGTCAACAGGGTCCCTACGAGCAGTACTTC.